This T cell receptor (beta chain) was identified during a study of T cell responses to AZD1222 COVID-19 vaccine. Findings and caveats of the study: Unmutated regions of variants are reportedly targeted by nearly half of spike-specific TCRs.

Assay used: immunoSEQ multiplex PCR; TCRdb lists only in-frame clones, some missing. The sample carries about 76,000 clones, 70% to 90% recorded once. V dropped 7 bases and J dropped 6; count of bases not matched to a gene: 8. Germline CDR1 is MNHEY and CDR2 is SVGAGI. The CDR3 covers 14 residues. Concerning this clone itself: Its antigen is not known.

Sequencing used peripheral blood, obtained on day 0 of AZD1222 vaccination. The receptor was isolated from an adult in good health. V is TRBV6-5 and J is TRBJ2-2, with 7 bases identical to TRBD1. As DNA, the CDR3 is TGTGCCAGCAAACCGGGACAGCACGCCGGGGAGCTGTTTTTT. Its protein is CASKPGQHAGELFF.